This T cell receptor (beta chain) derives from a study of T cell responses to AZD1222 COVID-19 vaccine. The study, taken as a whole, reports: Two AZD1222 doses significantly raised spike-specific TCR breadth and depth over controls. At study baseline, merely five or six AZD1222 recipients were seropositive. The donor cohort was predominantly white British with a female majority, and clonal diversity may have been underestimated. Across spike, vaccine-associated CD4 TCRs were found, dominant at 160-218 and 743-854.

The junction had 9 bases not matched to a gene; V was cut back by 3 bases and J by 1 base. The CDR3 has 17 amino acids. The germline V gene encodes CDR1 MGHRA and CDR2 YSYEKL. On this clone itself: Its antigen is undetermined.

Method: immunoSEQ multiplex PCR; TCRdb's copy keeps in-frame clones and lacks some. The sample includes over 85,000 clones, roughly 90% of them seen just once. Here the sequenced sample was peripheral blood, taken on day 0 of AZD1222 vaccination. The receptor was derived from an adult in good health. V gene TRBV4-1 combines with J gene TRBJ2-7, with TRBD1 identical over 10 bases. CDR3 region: CASSQIPGQGSSYEQYF. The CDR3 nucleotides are TGCGCCAGCAGCCAGATCCCGGGACAGGGGTCTTCCTACGAGCAGTACTTC.